This entry describes one T cell receptor (beta chain). The antigen is not known. This specimen comes from a study of blood T cells in healthy people across ages. Whole-study results and caveats: Strong correlation linked observed beta diversity and percent naive T cells.

The V and J ends lost 5 bases and 4 bases, in that order; junction bases with no gene match: 7. CDR1 and CDR2 from the germline V gene are DFQATT and SNEGSKA (reference sequence). This CDR3 comprises 14 residues. With a J-beta primer mix and a sample-barcoded 5' primer, a second PCR ran about 7 to 12 cycles. Every sample gave at least 3 million paired-end reads containing CDR3. One entry per CDR3 protein results from TCRdb running MiXCR on the 5' RACE reads. The table records around 1.5 million distinct CDR3 sequences, 35% to 45% of them present only once. Samples each had at least 6 micrograms of total RNA extracted.

The origin of this receptor is a woman younger than 30 in good health. The chain links TRBV20-1 to TRBJ2-2, with TRBD2 identical over 7 bases. The sample taken for sequencing was blood. The CDR3 sequence: CSAGGGGSTGELFF. CDR3 bases: TGCAGTGCTGGAGGCGGGGGAAGCACCGGGGAGCTGTTTTTT.